This passage covers 13 T cell receptor beta chains from one sample sequenced in a study of cytomegalovirus exposure and HLA in healthy donors. The PCR ran on 60 Vbeta and 13 Jbeta primers. Produced via immunoSEQ multiplex PCR; TCRdb's table is partial and in-frame only. The data contain roughly 120,000 clones, roughly 80% of them singletons. The sequenced material came from PBMCs. The origin of the receptors is a woman in her twenties or thirties in good health and CMV-seropositive.

This rearrangement joins TRBV2 to TRBJ1-1; D unclear. The CDR3 is 13 residues long. The germline CDR1 and CDR2 sequences are SNHLY and FYNNEI. Between the trimmed V and J ends, which lost 2 bases and 3 bases, there was a span of 7 bases. The CDR3 loop reads CASSETGDTEAFF. The CDR3 DNA follows: TGTGCCAGCAGTGAAACTGGAGACACTGAAGCTTTCTTT.

Here the CDR3 reads CASSIGTSYEQYF. Written as DNA, the CDR3 is TGTGCCAGTAGTATAGGGACATCCTACGAGCAGTACTTC. V gene TRBV19 combines with J gene TRBJ2-7; D might be TRBD1 (5 bases). Between the trimmed V and J ends, which lost 1 base and 1 base, there was a span of 5 bases. Germline V gene sequence: CDR1 LNHDA, CDR2 SQIVND (reference sequence). The CDR3 has 13 residues.

Regarding this clone: In the same sample, other DNA sequences code for this CDR3. The chain uses TRBV5-1 and TRBJ2-1, with D uncertain. Trimming removed 0 bases at V and 8 bases at J, with 9 bases between. Germline V gene lookup returns CDR1 SGHRS and CDR2 YFSETQ. CDR3 length: 13 residues. The CDR3: CASSLDSLDEQFF. The DNA for the CDR3 is TGCGCCAGCAGCTTGGACTCCCTCGATGAGCAGTTCTTC.

The rearrangement uses TRBV19 and TRBJ1-2; 8 positions agree with TRBD1. CDR1 is LNHDA, CDR2 SQIVND, per germline (reference sequence). The CDR3 has 14 residues. V shed 5 bases and J 4 bases; nucleotides not matched to a gene: 6. The CDR3 sequence is CASSVQGAIYGYTF. DNA of the CDR3: TGTGCCAGTAGTGTCCAGGGGGCTATCTATGGCTACACCTTC. Drawing the rest from reference TRBV19 and TRBJ1-2, the complete variable domain is DGGITQSPKYLFRKEGQNVTLSCEQNLNHDAMYWYRQDPGQGLRLIYYSQIVNDFQKGDIAEGYSVSREKKESFPLTVTSAQKNPTAFYLCASSVQGAIYGYTFGSGTRLTVV.

This clone showed up just once. The chain links TRBV25-1 to TRBJ1-2, with 7 bases that match TRBD1. V shed 6 bases, J shed 8 bases, and the junction held 6 bases outside the gene matches. CDR3 length: 12 residues. Germline values: CDR1 MGHDK, CDR2 SYGVNS. CDR3 in DNA: TGTGCCAGCAGAATCACAGGGGTCGGCTACACCTTC. Encoded protein: CASRITGVGYTF.

This clone was counted a few times. The gene calls are TRBV29-1 and TRBJ2-1, with no clear D. This CDR3 is built from 11 residues. V lost 4 bases, J lost 3 bases, and 4 bases lay in between. Germline V gene lookup returns CDR1 SQVTM and CDR2 ANQGSEA. The chain's CDR3 is CSVGSYNEQFF. DNA of the CDR3: TGCAGCGTTGGCAGCTACAATGAGCAGTTCTTC.

The chain links TRBV19 to TRBJ1-5; TRBD1 aligns across 9 bases. The CDR3 runs to 20 residues. J was trimmed by 4 bases and V by 7 bases; bases with no gene match: 23. Germline CDR1 is LNHDA and CDR2 is SQIVND (reference sequence). The CDR3 protein is CASNGGFYSTGTGNNQPQHF. CDR3 coding DNA: TGTGCCAGTAACGGGGGATTTTACTCTACCGGGACAGGGAATAATCAGCCCCAGCATTTT.

CDR3 amino acids: CASSPPTGMFYGYTF. Here the CDR3 DNA reads TGTGCCAGCAGTCCGCCCACAGGGATGTTCTATGGCTACACCTTC. The rearrangement links TRBV28 to TRBJ1-2; a possible D gene is TRBD1 (6 bases). The germline CDR1 and CDR2 sequences are MDHEN and SYDVKM. This CDR3 has 15 amino acids. Trimming shortened V by 5 bases and J by 4 bases, and 17 bases separated the two germline ends.

This sequence joins TRBV9 and TRBJ2-5; 12 positions agree with TRBD2. There are 16 residues in the CDR3. The J segment lost 5 bases and the V segment lost 4 bases, leaving 9 bases of the junction unmatched. Germline V gene data show CDR1 as SGDLS and CDR2 as YYNGEE. CDR3 in amino acids: CASSPGLAGGRETQYF. CDR3 sequence (DNA): TGTGCCAGCAGCCCCGGGCTAGCGGGGGGGCGGGAGACCCAGTACTTC. Drawing the rest from reference TRBV9 and TRBJ2-5, the complete variable domain is DSGVTQTPKHLITATGQRVTLRCSPRSGDLSVYWYQQSLDQGLQFLIQYYNGEERAKGNILERFSAQQFPDLHSELNLSSLELGDSALYFCASSPGLAGGRETQYFGPGTRLLVL.

V gene TRBV6-5 combines with J gene TRBJ2-2, with D perhaps matching TRBD1 (6 bases). The CDR3 runs to 14 residues. CDR1 is MNHEY, CDR2 SVGAGI, per germline. Between the trimmed V and J ends, which lost 6 bases and 6 bases, there was a span of 14 bases. CDR3 protein: CASRVPGDAGELFF. CDR3 nucleotide sequence: TGTGCCAGCAGAGTTCCAGGGGACGCCGGGGAGCTGTTTTTT.

The V gene is TRBV19, the J gene TRBJ1-5; 8 positions agree with TRBD1. Germline assignment: CDR1 LNHDA and CDR2 SQIVND (reference sequence). V lost 4 bases, J lost 0 bases, and 5 bases stayed unmatched. The CDR3 contains 16 residues. The CDR3 bases are TGTGCCAGTAGTACGACAGGGGCTTATAGCAATCAGCCCCAGCATTTT. Protein sequence: CASSTTGAYSNQPQHF.

V usage is TRBV27 and J usage is TRBJ2-3, with 8 bases lining up with TRBD2. V gave up 8 bases and J gave up 5 bases; unmatched junction bases: 15. The CDR3 runs 16 residues. CDR1 is MNHEY and CDR2 is SMNVEV in the germline V gene (reference sequence). Written as DNA, the CDR3 is TGTGCCAGCGCCCGTGCCAGCGGGAGTATGGTAGATACGCAGTATTTT. Translated, it gives CASARASGSMVDTQYF.

The chain joins TRBV12-5 to TRBJ2-3, with TRBD1 matching over 9 bases. CDR1 LGHNT and CDR2 FRNRAP come from the germline V gene. V was clipped by 4 bases and J by 4 bases; unmatched bases: 3. This CDR3 spans 14 amino acids. DNA for the CDR3: TGTGCTAGTGGTTCGGGACAGGGTCCAGATACGCAGTATTTT. Protein sequence: CASGSGQGPDTQYF.